A selection of T cell receptor beta chains follows, all from one sample in a study of human T cells and chemical hapten exposure. TCRdb recomputed calls from the RACE reads with MiXCR, one row per CDR3 protein. The table records under 50,000 distinct CDR3 sequences, roughly 3.5% of them present only once. The source material was whole blood. The receptor set was obtained from a human donor in good health. Some clones in this sample may be carry-over from other donors' samples. The CDR3 runs from the conserved cysteine through the conserved F or W.

v_gene: TRBV23-1
j_gene: TRBJ2-1
CDR3aa: CASSQSRSPQGGQRSYNEQFF

v_gene: TRBV24-1
j_gene: TRBJ2-1
CDR3aa: CATSDPGTSGTNEQFF

v_gene: TRBV28
j_gene: TRBJ2-7
CDR3aa: CASSPPGLAGNEQYF

v_gene: TRBV20-1
j_gene: TRBJ2-3
CDR3aa: CSARGQATFTDTQYF

v_gene: TRBV9
j_gene: TRBJ1-1
CDR3aa: CASSVSPGGAEAFF

v_gene: TRBV20-1
j_gene: TRBJ2-7
CDR3aa: CSATPGTGVLEQYF

v_gene: TRBV5-5
j_gene: TRBJ1-4
CDR3aa: CASSLIIGTATNEKLFF

v_gene: TRBV2
j_gene: TRBJ1-2
CDR3aa: CASGELSNYGYTF

v_gene: TRBV6-1
j_gene: TRBJ2-1
CDR3aa: CASSGPGGRNEQFF

v_gene: TRBV27
j_gene: TRBJ1-6
CDR3aa: CASSLSTGSYSPLHF

v_gene: TRBV7-9
j_gene: TRBJ1-3
CDR3aa: CASSSRPNTIYF

v_gene: TRBV28
j_gene: TRBJ2-6
CDR3aa: CASSPLSGANVLTF

v_gene: TRBV5-1
j_gene: TRBJ1-3
CDR3aa: CASSSDAGNTIYF

v_gene: TRBV9
j_gene: TRBJ2-6
CDR3aa: CASSQGPSGANVLTF

v_gene: TRBV7-8
j_gene: TRBJ2-6
CDR3aa: CASSLEVGANVLTF

v_gene: TRBV21-1
j_gene: TRBJ2-3
CDR3aa: CASSKVNAGVISTDTQYF

v_gene: TRBV14
j_gene: TRBJ1-1
CDR3aa: CASSRGLITEAFF

v_gene: TRBV29-1
j_gene: TRBJ2-3
CDR3aa: CSVSQDADTQYF

v_gene: TRBV20-1
j_gene: TRBJ1-1
CDR3aa: CSATTTNTEAFF

v_gene: TRBV13
j_gene: TRBJ1-2
CDR3aa: CASSGGTGPIPYGYTF

v_gene: TRBV6-2/TRBV6-3
j_gene: TRBJ2-1
CDR3aa: CASSSSGTSYNEQFF

v_gene: TRBV20-1
j_gene: TRBJ2-2
CDR3aa: CSATYGLNPGELFF

v_gene: TRBV28
j_gene: TRBJ1-1
CDR3aa: CASSLRRRSRSFF

v_gene: TRBV12-3/TRBV12-4
j_gene: TRBJ2-2
CDR3aa: CASSLAVGGTGELFF

v_gene: TRBV28
j_gene: TRBJ1-5
CDR3aa: CASSGWKAPQPQHF

v_gene: TRBV5-1
j_gene: TRBJ1-4
CDR3aa: CASTPDGIKGSYEKLFF

v_gene: TRBV5-4
j_gene: TRBJ2-7
CDR3aa: CASSETSGRSYEQYF

v_gene: TRBV2
j_gene: TRBJ2-3
CDR3aa: CASYPLKGRAGADTQYF

v_gene: TRBV11-2
j_gene: TRBJ2-6
CDR3aa: CASSLSGPSSGANVLTF

v_gene: TRBV30
j_gene: TRBJ2-3
CDR3aa: CAWMGSGREDTQYF

v_gene: TRBV29-1
j_gene: TRBJ2-2
CDR3aa: CSVAARRTGELFF

v_gene: TRBV9
j_gene: TRBJ2-3
CDR3aa: CASSVAGASTDTQYF

v_gene: TRBV29-1
j_gene: TRBJ1-2
CDR3aa: CSVDTGIDYGYTF

v_gene: TRBV7-3
j_gene: TRBJ2-3
CDR3aa: CASSLLGEVPTDTQYF

v_gene: TRBV9
j_gene: TRBJ2-1
CDR3aa: CASTRREGLGQFF

v_gene: TRBV7-8
j_gene: TRBJ2-4
CDR3aa: CASSFKTSGIAKNIQYF

v_gene: TRBV20-1
j_gene: TRBJ1-1
CDR3aa: CSAPKWDLTMNTEAFF

v_gene: TRBV7-9
j_gene: TRBJ2-2
CDR3aa: CVKTENTGELFF

v_gene: TRBV21-1
j_gene: TRBJ2-7
CDR3aa: CASSKGDRYRSGRYEQYF

v_gene: TRBV3-1
j_gene: TRBJ1-3
CDR3aa: CASSLQGAGGNTIYF

v_gene: TRBV28
j_gene: TRBJ1-4
CDR3aa: CASGDEKLFF

v_gene: TRBV2
j_gene: TRBJ1-3
CDR3aa: CASSRVDTIYF

v_gene: TRBV3-1
j_gene: TRBJ2-7
CDR3aa: CASSHSEKGYEQYF

v_gene: TRBV28
j_gene: TRBJ1-5
CDR3aa: CASSLQGRGNQPQHF

v_gene: TRBV20-1
j_gene: TRBJ1-5
CDR3aa: CSARVPGPGYYNQPQHF

v_gene: TRBV3-1
j_gene: TRBJ2-4
CDR3aa: CASSLTGGNKNIQYF

v_gene: TRBV19
j_gene: TRBJ2-2
CDR3aa: CASNRATGELFF

v_gene: TRBV29-1
j_gene: TRBJ1-5
CDR3aa: CSVSQGSNQPQHF

v_gene: TRBV29-1
j_gene: TRBJ2-1
CDR3aa: CSVEGLAGGSSYNEQFF

v_gene: TRBV4-1
j_gene: TRBJ2-1
CDR3aa: CASSQEGTANNEQFF

v_gene: TRBV12-3/TRBV12-4
j_gene: TRBJ1-5
CDR3aa: CASSPRLGQGNQPQHF

v_gene: TRBV7-8
j_gene: TRBJ2-5
CDR3aa: CASSPGTGGAEETQYF

v_gene: TRBV12-5
j_gene: TRBJ1-2
CDR3aa: CASGLDGSRYGYTF